Below, 17 T cell receptor beta chains from the same sample are listed, as sequenced in a study of vaccination effects on CD4 cells after COVID-19 (dated by TCRdb to 2021 to 2024). In the ViraFEST assay, PBMC were stimulated with viral peptide pools, and antigen-specific CD4+ T cell clonotypes were then identified by expansion using TCR sequencing. After around ten days of culture, CD4+ T cells were isolated with the EasySep CD4+ T cell isolation kit. Healthy vaccine recipients had no prior SARS-CoV-2 infection, confirmed by negative nucleocapsid antibodies before and after vaccination. Library preparation was by the immunoSEQ multiplex PCR assay. TCRdb retrieved this table from immuneACCESS and kept in-frame rearrangements only. Not all clones are present; in checked studies, unresolved V genes account for under half, and no reason is known for the remainder. This sample lists about 71,000 clones; roughly 80% were detected once. 12% of the sample goes to the ten largest clones.

The antigens these receptors bind are not known. Sequenced material: CD4+ T cells from PBMCs cultured with SARS-CoV-2 spike peptides, taken before COVID-19 vaccination. What the cell subset or site label conveys for this sample: SARS-CoV-2 spike overlapping peptide pool stimulation. These receptors came from a human donor who received a COVID-19 vaccine.

The chain recombines TRBV9 with TRBJ2-3; D gene ambiguous. The ends were cut back, 3 bases at V and 4 bases at J, with 12 bases in the middle. The CDR3 consists of 14 residues. The germline gives CDR1 SGDLS, CDR2 YYNGEE. CDR3 residues: CASSAALLPDTQYF. Written as DNA, the CDR3 is TGTGCCAGCAGCGCCGCTCTTCTCCCAGATACGCAGTATTTT.

The chain has TRBV27 and TRBJ2-2, with D perhaps being TRBD1 or TRBD2 (6 bases each). Germline values: CDR1 MNHEY, CDR2 SMNVEV (reference sequence). The V and J ends lost 5 bases and 5 bases respectively, with 15 bases between them. This CDR3 has 15 residues. The DNA of the CDR3 is TGTGCCAGCAGTCTAGGGGGGTTTGCGACCGGGGAGCTGTTTTTT. Its translation is CASSLGGFATGELFF.

The chain combines TRBV19 with TRBJ1-3; the match to TRBD1 covers 7 bases. CDR1 and CDR2 (germline): LNHDA, SQIVND (reference sequence). Trimming took 7 bases from V and 2 from J; bases not matched to a gene: 5. The length of the CDR3 is 14 residues. CDR3 region: CASNPGGAGNTIYF. CDR3 bases: TGTGCCAGTAACCCAGGGGGTGCTGGAAACACCATATATTTT.

The J gene is TRBJ2-6, the V gene TRBV6-5; the match to TRBD1 covers 7 bases. The CDR3 is 15 amino acids. Trimming at V came to 8 bases and at J to 1 base, leaving 5 bases not matched to a gene. Germline values: CDR1 MNHEY, CDR2 SVGAGI. For the CDR3, the DNA is TGTGCCAGCCAGAGGACAGGTTCTGGGGCCAACGTCCTGACTTTC. Translated: CASQRTGSGANVLTF.

The CDR3 DNA follows: TGCGCCAGCAGCCCTGTAGCCGGGGGGGGGTACAATGAGCAGTTCTTC. Its protein product is CASSPVAGGGYNEQFF. The V gene is TRBV5-1, the J gene TRBJ2-1, with TRBD2 matching over 8 bases. The ends lost 4 bases at V and 4 bases at J; junction bases unmatched: 10. The germline CDR1 and CDR2 sequences are SGHRS and YFSETQ. The CDR3 covers 16 residues.

The chain joins TRBV18 to TRBJ2-3; D possibly corresponds to TRBD1 (5 bases). This CDR3 spans 15 amino acids. V was clipped by 3 bases and J by 4 bases, with 14 bases between them. Germline lookup yields CDR1 KGHSH and CDR2 LQKENI. The CDR3 nucleotides read TGTGCCAGCTCACCGGACGGCAGGGCCCCAGATACGCAGTATTTT. It encodes CASSPDGRAPDTQYF.

The V gene is TRBV12-5, the J gene TRBJ1-3; D gene ambiguous. The CDR3 sequence is 16 residues long. Germline CDR1 LGHNT, CDR2 FRNRAP. V lost 5 bases, J lost 3 bases, and 17 bases lay in between. CDR3 region: CASGPDIPSSGNTIYF. CDR3 nucleotides: TGTGCTAGTGGTCCCGACATCCCAAGTAGTGGAAACACCATATATTTT. The whole variable domain, filled in from reference TRBV12-5 and TRBJ1-3, reads DARVTQTPRHKVTEMGQEVTMRCQPILGHNTVFWYRQTMMQGLELLAYFRNRAPLDDSGMPKDRFSAEMPDATLATLKIQPSEPRDSAVYFCASGPDIPSSGNTIYFGEGSWLTVV.

The chain's CDR3 is CASSVGDGANVLTF. The CDR3 bases are TGTGCCAGCAGTGTGGGGGATGGGGCCAACGTCCTGACTTTC. V and J are TRBV6-4 and TRBJ2-6; tentatively, D is TRBD1 or TRBD2 (5 bases each). The CDR3 runs 14 residues. V lost 4 bases and J 3 bases, leaving 7 bases between the germline ends. Germline assignment: CDR1 MRHNA and CDR2 SNTAGT.

This clone was seen only a few times. The chain carries TRBV14 and TRBJ2-3; a weak D match, TRBD1 (7 bases). Germline V CDR1 and CDR2: SGHDN, FVKESK. The CDR3 covers 17 residues. The V end was cut by 4 bases, the J end by 1 base, with 18 bases between. The CDR3 sequence: CASSRRIGGGGTDTQYF. CDR3 bases: TGTGCCAGCAGCCGCCGAATAGGAGGGGGCGGCACAGATACGCAGTATTTT.

The rearrangement links TRBV5-1 to TRBJ2-5; TRBD1 aligns across 8 bases. Germline values: CDR1 SGHRS, CDR2 YFSETQ. V shed 0 bases and J 2 bases; nucleotides not matched to a gene: 9. The CDR3 runs 17 residues. The CDR3 loop is CASSLVFRTGSQETQYF. CDR3 sequence (DNA): TGCGCCAGCAGCTTGGTGTTCCGGACAGGGTCACAAGAGACCCAGTACTTC.

The chain employs TRBV18 and TRBJ2-4; 8 bases agree with TRBD1. Trimming took 5 bases from V and 6 from J; bases not matched to a gene: 9. The CDR3 is 15 amino acids. The germline gives CDR1 KGHSH, CDR2 LQKENI. The CDR3 DNA follows: TGTGCCAGCTCAAGCGGACAGGGTCAAGGAAACATTCAGTACTTC. It specifies CASSSGQGQGNIQYF.

The chain combines TRBV5-1 with TRBJ2-5, with 10 positions matching TRBD2. The germline V gene encodes CDR1 SGHRS and CDR2 YFSETQ. The CDR3 has 14 amino acids. J was trimmed by 5 bases and V by 2 bases; bases with no gene match: 3. CDR3 sequence (DNA): TGCGCCAGCAGCTTTGGACTAGCGGTGGAGACCCAGTACTTC. It specifies CASSFGLAVETQYF.

This clone came up once. V and J are TRBV19 and TRBJ2-1, with a possible D match to TRBD1 (5 bases). This CDR3 contains 16 residues. Germline V gives CDR1 LNHDA, CDR2 SQIVND (reference sequence). The V and J ends lost 3 bases and 4 bases respectively, with 16 bases between them. CDR3 protein: CASSMGRTSGYNEQFF. The CDR3 DNA reads TGTGCCAGTAGTATGGGCAGGACATCCGGTTACAATGAGCAGTTCTTC.

The chain recombines TRBV6-5 with TRBJ2-7; a weak D match, TRBD2 (5 bases). Germline V lookup: CDR1 MNHEY, CDR2 SVGAGI. This CDR3 region has 15 residues. The V and J ends lost 6 bases and 1 base respectively, with 16 bases between them. CDR3 loop: CASREDWVGSYEQYV. The CDR3 DNA follows: TGTGCCAGCAGGGAGGACTGGGTTGGGTCCTACGAGCAGTACGTC.

The chain links TRBV28 to TRBJ1-2; 8 positions agree with TRBD1. The germline V gene encodes CDR1 MDHEN and CDR2 SYDVKM. The CDR3 totals 13 residues. The junction had 8 bases not matched to a gene; V was cut back by 6 bases and J by 8 bases. The CDR3 region is CASRADRAEGYTF. CDR3 bases: TGTGCCAGCAGGGCGGACAGGGCGGAGGGCTACACCTTC.

The genes are TRBV7-2 and TRBJ1-3; no reliable D call. This CDR3 has 15 amino acids. Trimming removed 5 bases at V and 0 bases at J, with 11 bases between. The V gene's germline CDR1 is SGHTA and CDR2 FQGNSA. For the CDR3, the DNA is TGTGCCAGCAGCCAGGACGGTAACTCTGGAAACACCATATATTTT. Translated: CASSQDGNSGNTIYF.

The chain employs TRBV7-2 and TRBJ1-5, with D tentatively TRBD1 (5 bases). Germline CDR1 reads SGHTA; CDR2 reads FQGNSA. This CDR3 is 16 amino acids long. Trimming stripped 3 bases from V and 0 bases from J, with 12 bases between. CDR3 protein: CASSLGGGFSNQPQHF. The CDR3 DNA reads as TGTGCCAGCAGCTTGGGGGGAGGGTTTAGCAATCAGCCCCAGCATTTT.